The clone carrying this T cell receptor (beta chain) appeared once. Original methodology: From reference gene primer amplification, estimates of nucleated cell counts were derived. Assay: immunoSEQ multiplex PCR; the TCRdb copy retains only in-frame clones and omits some. V and J calls and clone size are as listed in that table; D and trimming were resolved from the DNA. The repertoire holds around 380,000 clones, around 84% seen once, with 0.85% to 1.2% in the top ten. The data originate from a study of blood T cell repertoires in COVID-19. Trimming took 7 bases from V and 2 from J; bases not matched to a gene: 13. CDR1 is SQVTM and CDR2 is ANQGSEA in the germline V gene. CDR3 length: 15 amino acids.

V and J are TRBV29-1 and TRBJ1-1, with 7 nucleotides matching TRBD1. The sequence was collected from a human donor with acute or convalescent COVID-19. The donor label of this sample is uncertain. Sequencing input: peripheral blood. CDR3 amino acids: CSAEVRGQINTEAFF. CDR3 DNA: TGCAGCGCCGAGGTTAGGGGACAGATTAACACTGAAGCTTTCTTT.